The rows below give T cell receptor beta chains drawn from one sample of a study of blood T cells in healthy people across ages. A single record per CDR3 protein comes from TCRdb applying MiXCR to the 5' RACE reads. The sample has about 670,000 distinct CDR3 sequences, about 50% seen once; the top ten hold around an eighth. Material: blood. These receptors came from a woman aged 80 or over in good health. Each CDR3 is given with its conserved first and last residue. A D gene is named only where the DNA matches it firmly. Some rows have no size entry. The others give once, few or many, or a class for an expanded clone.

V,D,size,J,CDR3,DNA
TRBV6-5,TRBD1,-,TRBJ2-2,CASSKTGVAITGELFF,TGTGCCAGCAGTAAAACAGGGGTCGCCATCACCGGGGAGCTGTTTTTT
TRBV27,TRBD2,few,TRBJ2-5,CASADSGGVYNEQYF,TGTGCCAGCGCTGATAGCGGGGGGGTTTACAATGAGCAGTACTTC
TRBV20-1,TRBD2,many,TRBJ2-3,CSARRLAEFTDTQYF,TGCAGTGCTAGAAGGCTAGCGGAATTCACAGATACGCAGTATTTT
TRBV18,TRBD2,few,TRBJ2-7,CASSQGLAGGDEQYF,TGTGCCAGCTCACAAGGACTAGCGGGAGGGGACGAGCAGTACTTC
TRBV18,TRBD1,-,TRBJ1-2,CASSDGQGAGYGYTF,TGTGCCAGCTCCGACGGACAGGGGGCTGGCTATGGCTACACCTTC
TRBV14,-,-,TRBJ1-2,CASSHSHRQGSDYTF,TGTGCCAGCAGCCATTCCCACCGGCAGGGAAGTGACTACACCTTC
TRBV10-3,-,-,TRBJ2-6,CATLRDGILSGANVPTF,TGTGCCACCCTGAGGGACGGGATTCTCTCTGGGGCCAACGTCCCGACTTTC
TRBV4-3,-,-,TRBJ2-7,CASSQFQGHYEQYF,TGCGCCAGCAGCCAATTTCAGGGGCACTACGAGCAGTACTTC
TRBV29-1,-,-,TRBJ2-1,CSVVISGSYNEQFF,TGCAGCGTTGTTATCTCTGGCTCCTACAATGAGCAGTTCTTC
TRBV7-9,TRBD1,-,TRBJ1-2,CASSPDRAPNYGYTF,TGTGCCAGCAGTCCCGACAGGGCCCCTAACTATGGCTACACCTTC
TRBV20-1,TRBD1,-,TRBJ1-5,CSARDQAGGSGNQPQHF,TGCAGTGCTAGAGATCAAGCAGGGGGCAGTGGCAATCAGCCCCAGCATTTT
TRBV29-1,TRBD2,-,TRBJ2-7,CSVEDLAGGIYEQYF,TGCAGCGTTGAAGATCTAGCGGGAGGGATCTACGAGCAGTACTTC
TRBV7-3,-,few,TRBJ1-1,CASSFQGSITEAFF,TGTGCCAGCAGCTTCCAGGGATCGATCACTGAAGCTTTCTTT
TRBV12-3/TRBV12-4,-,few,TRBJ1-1,CASSWTPRAEAFF,TGTGCCAGCAGTTGGACACCACGGGCTGAAGCTTTCTTT
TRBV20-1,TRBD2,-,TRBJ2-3,CSASGAGADTQYF,TGCAGTGCTAGTGGAGCGGGGGCGGATACGCAGTATTTT
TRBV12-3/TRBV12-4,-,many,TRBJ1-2,CASRRDIFYGYTF,TGTGCCAGCAGGCGGGACATCTTCTATGGCTACACCTTC
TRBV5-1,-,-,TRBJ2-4,CASSLDQANIQYF,TGCGCCAGCAGCTTGGACCAGGCGAACATTCAGTACTTC
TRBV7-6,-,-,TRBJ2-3,CASSTRYTDTQYF,TGTGCCAGCAGCACGCGGTACACAGATACGCAGTATTTT
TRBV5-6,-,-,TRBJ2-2,CASSWISTGDEAELFF,TGTGCCAGCAGCTGGATCTCTACCGGGGATGAGGCGGAGCTGTTTTTT
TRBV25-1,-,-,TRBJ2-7,CASSDSSAYEQYF,TGTGCCAGCAGTGACAGCTCCGCCTACGAGCAGTACTTC
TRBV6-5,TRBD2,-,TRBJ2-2,CASSYNFPGLAGATNTGELFF,TGTGCCAGCAGTTACAATTTTCCGGGACTAGCGGGAGCGACGAACACCGGGGAGCTGTTTTTT
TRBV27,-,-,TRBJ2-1,CASGSGNSYNEQFF,TGTGCCAGCGGGTCGGGCAACTCCTACAATGAGCAGTTCTTC
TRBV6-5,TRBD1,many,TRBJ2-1,CASSYRRQGGNEQFF,TGTGCCAGCAGTTACCGGCGACAGGGGGGCAATGAGCAGTTCTTC
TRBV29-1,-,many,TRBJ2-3,CSAPGTDTQYF,TGCAGCGCCCCCGGAACAGATACGCAGTATTTT
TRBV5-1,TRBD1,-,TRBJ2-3,CASSTQGGAADTQYF,TGCGCCAGCAGCACACAGGGGGGAGCGGCAGATACGCAGTATTTT
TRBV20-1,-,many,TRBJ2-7,CSARLDGWQYF,TGCAGTGCTAGACTAGACGGGTGGCAGTACTTC
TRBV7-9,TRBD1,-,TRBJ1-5,CASSLDPGQGSQPQHF,TGTGCCAGCAGCTTAGATCCGGGACAGGGTTCCCAGCCCCAGCATTTT